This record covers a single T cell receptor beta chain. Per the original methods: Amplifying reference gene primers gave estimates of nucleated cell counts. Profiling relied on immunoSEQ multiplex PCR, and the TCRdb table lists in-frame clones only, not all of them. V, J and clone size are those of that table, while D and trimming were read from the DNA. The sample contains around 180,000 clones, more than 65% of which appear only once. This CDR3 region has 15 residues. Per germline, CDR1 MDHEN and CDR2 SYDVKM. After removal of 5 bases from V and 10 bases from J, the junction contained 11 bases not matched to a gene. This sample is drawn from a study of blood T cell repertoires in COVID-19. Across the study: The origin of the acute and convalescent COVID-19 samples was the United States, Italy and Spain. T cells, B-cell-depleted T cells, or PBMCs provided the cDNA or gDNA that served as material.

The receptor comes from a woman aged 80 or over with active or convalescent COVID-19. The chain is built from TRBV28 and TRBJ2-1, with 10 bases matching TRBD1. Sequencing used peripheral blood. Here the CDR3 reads CASSPPGTGVREQFF. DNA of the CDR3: TGTGCCAGCAGTCCCCCCGGGACAGGGGTGAGGGAGCAGTTCTTC.